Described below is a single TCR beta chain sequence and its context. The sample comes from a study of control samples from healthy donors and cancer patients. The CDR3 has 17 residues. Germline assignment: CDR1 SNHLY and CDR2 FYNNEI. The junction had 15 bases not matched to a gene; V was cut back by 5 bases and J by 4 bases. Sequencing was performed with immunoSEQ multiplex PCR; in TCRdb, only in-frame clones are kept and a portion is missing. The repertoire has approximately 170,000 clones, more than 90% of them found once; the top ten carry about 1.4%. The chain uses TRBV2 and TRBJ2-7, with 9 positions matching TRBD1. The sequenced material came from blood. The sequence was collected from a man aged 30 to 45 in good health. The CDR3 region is CASSRDRVGPLSYEQYF. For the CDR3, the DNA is TGTGCCAGCAGTCGGGACAGGGTCGGGCCGCTTTCATACGAGCAGTACTTC. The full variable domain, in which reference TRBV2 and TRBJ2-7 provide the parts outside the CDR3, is EPEVTQTPSHQVTQMGQEVILRCVPISNHLYFYWYRQILGQKVEFLVSFYNNEISEKSEIFDDQFSVERPDGSNFTLKIRSTKLEDSAMYFCASSRDRVGPLSYEQYFGPGTRLTVT.